A single sample gave rise to the 17 T cell receptor gamma chains below, sequenced in a study of Vδ1+ human thymocytes. Study outcomes and limitations: Highly polyclonal TRG and TRD repertoires with Gaussian CDR3 length distributions appeared in thymus.

RNA was extracted from the cells and then reverse transcribed. The CDR3 regions were amplified by multiplex PCR from V-gene primers to a constant-region primer. TCRdb re-called clones from the multiplex PCR reads using CATT. The table shows 25,000 to 35,000 gamma-chain clones, with over 15% occurring only once. No antigen has been identified for these receptors. The material sequenced was Vdelta1+ gamma-delta thymocytes from the thymus. Specified subset: FACS-sorted CD3+ TCRalphabeta- TCRVdelta1+ TCRVdelta2- thymocytes. The receptors come from a boy under three years old who had congenital heart surgery.

This clone has only a few counts. The V gene is TRGV9, the J gene TRGJ1 or TRGJ2. This CDR3 has 11 amino acids. CDR1 and CDR2 (germline): GITISATS, ISYDGTV (reference sequence). Germline trimming cut 2 bases from V and 13 bases from J; bases unmatched to any gene: 8. In DNA, the CDR3 is TGTGCCTTGTGGGAGGCCTGCGGAAAACTCTTT. Its protein is CALWEACGKLF.

There are a few counts of this clone. The V call is TRGV9, the J call TRGJP. Germline V gene sequence: CDR1 GITISATS, CDR2 ISYDGTV (reference sequence). J gave up 9 bases and V 0 bases, and 5 bases lay outside the gene matches. The CDR3 length is 16 residues. The chain's CDR3 is CALWEVQSLGKKIKVF. The DNA of the CDR3 is TGTGCCTTGTGGGAGGTGCAGTCGTTGGGCAAAAAAATCAAGGTATTT.

This clone was seen a handful of times. This chain connects TRGV5 to TRGJP2. The CDR3 sequence is 14 residues long. V lost 3 bases, J lost 10 bases, and 11 bases stayed unmatched. The germline CDR1 and CDR2 sequences are VINAFY and YDVSNSKD. CDR3 DNA sequence: TGTGCCACCTGGGACGGTCCTGAGGGTTGGATCAAGACGTTT. This encodes CATWDGPEGWIKTF.

This clone has a single count. The rearrangement joins TRGV9 to TRGJ1 or TRGJ2. The germline gives CDR1 GITISATS, CDR2 ISYDGTV (reference sequence). CDR3 length: 14 amino acids. J lost 3 bases, V lost 0 bases, and 5 bases had no gene match. CDR3 DNA sequence: TGTGCCTTGTGGGAGGTGCAACCTTATTATAAGAAACTCTTT. It yields the protein CALWEVQPYYKKLF.

This clone was seen only a few times. The chain is built from TRGV4 and TRGJP2. After removal of 2 bases from V and 12 bases from J, the junction contained 6 bases not matched to a gene. The CDR3 consists of 12 residues. Per the germline V gene, CDR1 is EGSTGY and CDR2 is YDSYTSSV. CDR3 region: CATWDEARIKTF. For the CDR3, the DNA is TGTGCCACCTGGGATGAAGCTCGGATCAAGACGTTT.

The chain employs TRGV4 and TRGJ1 or TRGJ2. There are 14 residues in the CDR3. Germline V gene lookup returns CDR1 EGSTGY and CDR2 YDSYTSSV. Trimming removed 5 bases from V and 4 bases from J; junction bases left unmatched: 11. CDR3: CATWALGGYYKKLF. DNA of the CDR3: TGTGCCACCTGGGCTCTAGGAGGGTATTATAAGAAACTCTTT.

Only a few counts were recorded for this clone. The chain couples TRGV9 to TRGJ1 or TRGJ2. This CDR3 comprises 11 residues. With 3 bases clipped from V and 11 bases from J, the junction kept 7 bases outside the gene matches. CDR1 GITISATS and CDR2 ISYDGTV come from the germline V gene (reference sequence). The CDR3 region is CALWEWGEKLF. DNA of the CDR3: TGTGCCTTGTGGGAGTGGGGAGAGAAACTCTTT.

Regarding this clone: Other nucleotide sequences in the sample specify the same CDR3. The genes are TRGV9 and TRGJ1 or TRGJ2. This CDR3 is 15 amino acids long. Per germline, CDR1 GITISATS and CDR2 ISYDGTV (reference sequence). Trimming cost V 0 bases and J 0 bases; bases outside gene matches: 5. The CDR3 here is CALWEVRQNYYKKLF. CDR3 DNA: TGTGCCTTGTGGGAGGTGCGCCAGAATTATTATAAGAAACTCTTT.

This clone rates as medium-sized (0.01 to 0.1%). Other nucleotide sequences from this sample produce the same CDR3. The chain is built from TRGV9 and TRGJ1 or TRGJ2. Germline V gene data show CDR1 as GITISATS and CDR2 as ISYDGTV (reference sequence). CDR3 length: 12 residues. V lost 0 bases and J lost 5; bases outside the gene matches: 1. The CDR3 bases are TGTGCCTTGTGGGAGGTGAATTATAAGAAACTCTTT. This gives the protein CALWEVNYKKLF.

The rearrangement uses TRGV9 and TRGJP. CDR3 length equals 18 residues. The germline V gene has CDR1 GITISATS and CDR2 ISYDGTV (reference sequence). The trim removed 3 bases at V and 7 bases at J, leaving 12 bases unmatched. CDR3 DNA sequence: TGTGCCTTGTGGGAGCCCCCTAGTCTGGAGTTGGGCAAAAAAATCAAGGTATTT. Protein product: CALWEPPSLELGKKIKVF.

The chain recombines TRGV8 with TRGJ1 or TRGJ2. In germline, CDR1 is VENAVY, CDR2 YDSYNSRV. The CDR3 is 15 residues long. The V segment lost 3 bases and the J segment 2 bases; nucleotides outside the gene matches: 10. The CDR3 loop reads CATWDLRADYYKKLF. CDR3 sequence (DNA): TGTGCCACCTGGGATCTCCGCGCTGATTATTATAAGAAACTCTTT.

This clone occurred a few times. The chain couples TRGV4 to TRGJ1 or TRGJ2. CDR3 length: 12 residues. The J segment lost 4 bases and the V segment lost 3 bases, leaving 3 bases of the junction unmatched. Germline V gives CDR1 EGSTGY, CDR2 YDSYTSSV. In DNA, the CDR3 is TGTGCCACCTGGGATACGTATTATAAGAAACTCTTT. As protein: CATWDTYYKKLF.

This rearrangement joins TRGV4 to TRGJ1 or TRGJ2. The junction had 10 bases not matched to a gene; V was cut back by 4 bases and J by 13 bases. Germline V gene data show CDR1 as EGSTGY and CDR2 as YDSYTSSV. This CDR3 has 11 residues. CDR3 sequence reads: CATWEEGRKLF. The CDR3 DNA sequence: TGTGCCACCTGGGAGGAGGGAAGAAAACTCTTT.

In this sample, this clone turned up a few times. The junction shows a germline mismatch at one end, possibly a read error. The sample has other DNA sequences that encode this CDR3 too. This chain uses TRGV5 with TRGJ1 or TRGJ2. Germline V gene lookup returns CDR1 VINAFY and CDR2 YDVSNSKD. The CDR3 contains 14 residues. The CDR3 DNA sequence: TGTGCTACCTGGGACGACGAATCATGGTATAAGAAACTCTTT. It yields the protein CATWDDESWYKKLF.

This sequence joins TRGV2 and TRGJ1 or TRGJ2. The CDR3 totals 14 residues. CDR1 is EGSNGY, CDR2 YDSYNSKV, per germline. V was pared by 6 bases and J by 0 bases, with 8 bases of the junction left unmatched. For the CDR3, the DNA is TGTGCCACCTGGCCTCACGCGAATTATTATAAGAAACTCTTT. It is translated as CATWPHANYYKKLF.

A few counts support this clone. The rearrangement links TRGV3 to TRGJP2. The CDR3 extends over 16 amino acids. The trim removed 0 bases at V and 3 bases at J, leaving 7 bases unmatched. CDR1 is VTNTFY, CDR2 YDVSTARD, per germline (reference sequence). The CDR3 DNA follows: TGTGCCACCTGGGACAGGCCTGTCGGTAGTGATTGGATCAAGACGTTT. It specifies CATWDRPVGSDWIKTF.

About this clone: Other DNA sequences in this specimen translate into the identical CDR3. The chain joins TRGV4 to TRGJ1 or TRGJ2. The CDR3 has 14 residues. Trimming cost V 2 bases and J 1 base; bases outside gene matches: 5. Germline V lookup: CDR1 EGSTGY, CDR2 YDSYTSSV. CDR3 sequence: CATWDESNYYKKLF. In DNA form, the CDR3 reads TGTGCCACCTGGGATGAGTCTAATTATTATAAGAAACTCTTT.